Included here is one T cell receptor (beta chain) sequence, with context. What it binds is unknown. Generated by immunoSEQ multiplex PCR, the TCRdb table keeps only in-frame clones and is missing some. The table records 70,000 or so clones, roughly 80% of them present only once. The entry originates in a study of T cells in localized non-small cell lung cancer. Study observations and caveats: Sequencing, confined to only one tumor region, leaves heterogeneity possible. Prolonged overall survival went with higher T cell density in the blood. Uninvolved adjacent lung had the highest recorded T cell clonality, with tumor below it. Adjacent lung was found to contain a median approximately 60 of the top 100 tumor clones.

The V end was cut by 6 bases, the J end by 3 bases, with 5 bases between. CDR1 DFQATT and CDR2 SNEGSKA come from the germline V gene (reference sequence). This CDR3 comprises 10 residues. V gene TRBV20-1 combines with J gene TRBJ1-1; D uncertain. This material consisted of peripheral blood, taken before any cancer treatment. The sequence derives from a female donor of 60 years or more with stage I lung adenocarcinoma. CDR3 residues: CSARYTEAFF. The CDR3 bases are TGCAGTGCCCGGTACACTGAAGCTTTCTTT.